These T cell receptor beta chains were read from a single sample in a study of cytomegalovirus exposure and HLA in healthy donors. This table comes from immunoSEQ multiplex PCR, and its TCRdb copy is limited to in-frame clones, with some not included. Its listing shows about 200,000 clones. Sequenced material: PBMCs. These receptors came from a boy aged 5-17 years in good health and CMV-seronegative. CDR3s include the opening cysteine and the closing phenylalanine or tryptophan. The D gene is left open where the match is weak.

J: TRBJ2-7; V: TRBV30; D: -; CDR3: CAWNRGGDEQYF; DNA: TGTGCCTGGAACAGGGGGGGAGACGAGCAGTACTTC
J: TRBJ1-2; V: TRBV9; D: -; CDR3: CASSVEGNYGYTF; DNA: TGTGCCAGCAGCGTGGAGGGTAACTATGGCTACACCTTC
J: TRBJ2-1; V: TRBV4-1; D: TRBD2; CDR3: CASSQLAGGQGNEQFF; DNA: TGCGCCAGCAGCCAGCTAGCGGGGGGCCAGGGCAATGAGCAGTTCTTC
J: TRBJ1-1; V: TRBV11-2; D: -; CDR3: CASSSGRETFF; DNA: TGTGCCAGCAGCTCGGGGCGGGAGACTTTCTTT
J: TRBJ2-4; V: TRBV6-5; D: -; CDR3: CASSYPGGQGVQYF; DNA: TGTGCCAGCAGTTACCCCGGGGGCCAGGGGGTTCAGTACTTC
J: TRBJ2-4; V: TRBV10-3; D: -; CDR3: CAISESGAADLAKNIQYF; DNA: TGTGCCATCAGTGAGTCGGGTGCGGCAGATCTAGCCAAAAACATTCAGTACTTC
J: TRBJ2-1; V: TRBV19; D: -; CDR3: CASSIGGRAEQFF; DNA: TGTGCCAGTAGTATAGGGGGCAGGGCAGAGCAGTTCTTC
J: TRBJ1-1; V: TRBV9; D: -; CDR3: CASSVTDRTEAFF; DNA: TGTGCCAGCAGCGTGACGGACAGAACTGAAGCTTTCTTT
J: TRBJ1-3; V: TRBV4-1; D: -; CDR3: CASSPYSVSGNTIYF; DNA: TGCGCCAGCAGCCCATACAGTGTATCTGGAAACACCATATATTTT
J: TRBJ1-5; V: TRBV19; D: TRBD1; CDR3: CASSRDRMNQPQHF; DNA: TGTGCCAGTAGTAGGGACAGAATGAATCAGCCCCAGCATTTT
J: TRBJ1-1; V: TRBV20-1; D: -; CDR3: CSARVVAEAFF; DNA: TGCAGTGCTAGAGTTGTCGCTGAAGCTTTCTTT
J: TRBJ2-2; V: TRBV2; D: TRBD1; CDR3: CASSETRDRGFANTGELFF; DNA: TGTGCCAGCAGTGAAACCCGGGACAGGGGGTTCGCGAACACCGGGGAGCTGTTTTTT
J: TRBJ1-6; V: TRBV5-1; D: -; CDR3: CASSVDSSSYNSPLHF; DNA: TGCGCCAGCAGCGTGGACAGTAGCTCCTATAATTCACCCCTCCACTTT
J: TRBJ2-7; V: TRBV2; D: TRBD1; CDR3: CASSEGAGGPYEQYF; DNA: TGTGCCAGCAGTGAAGGGGCAGGGGGCCCCTACGAGCAGTACTTC
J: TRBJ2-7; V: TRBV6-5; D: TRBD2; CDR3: CASSVRRGGAYEQYF; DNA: TGTGCCAGCAGCGTCCGGCGCGGGGGTGCCTACGAGCAGTACTTC
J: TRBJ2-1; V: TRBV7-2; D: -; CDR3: CASSLSHHLRNEQFF; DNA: TGTGCCAGCAGCTTAAGCCACCACCTTCGCAATGAGCAGTTCTTC
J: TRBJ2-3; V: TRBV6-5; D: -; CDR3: CASRERSTQYF; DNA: TGTGCCAGCAGGGAGCGTAGTACGCAGTATTTT
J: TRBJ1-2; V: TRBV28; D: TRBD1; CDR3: CASSSRGRDGYTF; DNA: TGTGCCAGCAGTTCCAGGGGGCGCGATGGCTACACCTTC
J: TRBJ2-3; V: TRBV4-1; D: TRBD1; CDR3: CASSLRDRGSKSTDTQYF; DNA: TGCGCCAGCAGCCTCCGGGACAGGGGGTCGAAAAGCACAGATACGCAGTATTTT
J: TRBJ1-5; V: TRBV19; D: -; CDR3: CASSISGYQPQHF; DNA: TGTGCCAGTAGTATAAGCGGGTATCAGCCCCAGCATTTT
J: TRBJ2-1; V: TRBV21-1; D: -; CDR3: CASSNDRAFMVLSYNEQFF; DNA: TGTGCCAGCAGCAACGATCGAGCTTTTATGGTACTCTCCTACAATGAGCAGTTCTTC
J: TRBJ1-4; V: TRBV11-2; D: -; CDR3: CASSLDSRATNEKLFF; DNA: TGTGCCAGCAGCTTAGATAGCCGAGCAACTAATGAAAAACTGTTTTTT
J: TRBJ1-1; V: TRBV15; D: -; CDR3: CATRDHRANTEAFF; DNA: TGTGCCACCAGGGACCACAGGGCCAACACTGAAGCTTTCTTT
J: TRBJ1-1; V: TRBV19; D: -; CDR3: CASSIFGGRTEAFF; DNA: TGTGCCAGTAGTATATTCGGGGGGCGCACTGAAGCTTTCTTT
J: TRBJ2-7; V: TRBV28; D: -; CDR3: CASSIQRYEQYF; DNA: TGTGCCAGCAGCATCCAGCGCTACGAGCAGTACTTC
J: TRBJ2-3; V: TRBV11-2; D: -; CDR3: CASSRDGGAADTQYF; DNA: TGTGCCAGCAGCCGCGACGGGGGAGCGGCAGATACGCAGTATTTT
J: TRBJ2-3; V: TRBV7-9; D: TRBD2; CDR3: CASSSGLAGPTDTQYF; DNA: TGTGCCAGCAGCTCGGGACTAGCGGGGCCCACAGATACGCAGTATTTT
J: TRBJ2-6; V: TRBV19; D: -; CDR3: CASSPVSSGANVLTF; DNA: TGTGCCAGTAGCCCTGTCAGCTCTGGGGCCAACGTCCTGACTTTC